Listed here is a single T cell receptor (beta chain). Measured with immunoSEQ multiplex PCR; TCRdb has only the in-frame clones, and not every one. Here the sample spans some 110,000 clones, roughly 92% being singletons. This sample stems from a study of control samples from healthy donors and cancer patients. CDR1 LNHDA and CDR2 SQIVND come from the germline V gene (reference sequence). Losses at the gene ends were 4 bases for V and 3 bases for J; bases not matched to a gene: 6. The CDR3 contains 16 residues. Sequencing was performed on blood. V and J are TRBV19 and TRBJ1-5; 10 bases fit TRBD1. This receptor was taken from a man aged 25-40 years in good health. The CDR3 DNA reads as TGTGCCAGTAGTAACAGACAGGGGGCTCCCAATCAGCCCCAGCATTTT. Residues: CASSNRQGAPNQPQHF.